These T cell receptor beta chains were read from a single sample in a study of T cells in Graves' hyperthyroidism and ophthalmopathy. One entry per CDR3 protein results from TCRdb running MiXCR on the multiplex PCR reads. The table lists hundreds of thousands of distinct CDR3 sequences, approximately 14% of them singletons, with over 3.5% in the top ten. Sequences were obtained from blood. These TCRs come from a woman aged 40 to 55 with Graves' ophthalmopathy. Each CDR3 is given with its conserved first and last residue. D genes are given only for firm matches. Clone size is given for some rows only: seen once, a few or many times, or a class if the clone is expanded.

CDR3aa	CDR3nt	v_gene	d_gene	j_gene	abundance
CASSSRGTSSYEQYF	TGTGCCAGCAGCTCCCGAGGGACTAGCTCCTACGAGCAGTACTTC	TRBV6-5	TRBD2	TRBJ2-7	many
CASSLSGGTNYGYTF	TGTGCCAGCAGTTTATCGGGCGGCACTAACTATGGCTACACCTTC	TRBV12-3/TRBV12-4	.	TRBJ1-2	many
CASSLGAVQETQYF	TGTGCCAGCAGTTTAGGGGCAGTTCAAGAGACCCAGTACTTC	TRBV12-3/TRBV12-4	.	TRBJ2-5	many
CASISTVDQPQHF	TGTGCCAGCATCTCGACAGTTGATCAGCCCCAGCATTTT	TRBV28	.	TRBJ1-5	many
CASSYVARGYEQYF	TGTGCCAGCAGTTACGTCGCCAGGGGATACGAGCAGTACTTC	TRBV6-5	.	TRBJ2-7	many
CSAGHGGEQFF	TGCAGTGCTGGACATGGGGGTGAGCAGTTCTTC	TRBV20-1	.	TRBJ2-1	many
CASSSGEDSYNSPLHF	TGTGCCAGCAGTTCAGGGGAGGACTCCTATAATTCACCCCTCCACTTT	TRBV12-3/TRBV12-4	.	TRBJ1-6	few
CATLLAGSGETQYF	TGTGCCACACTACTAGCGGGAAGTGGAGAGACCCAGTACTTC	TRBV6-1	TRBD2	TRBJ2-5	many
CATRPPGQGYEQYF	TGTGCCACCCGGCCCCCGGGACAGGGTTACGAGCAGTACTTC	TRBV28	TRBD1	TRBJ2-7	.
CSVGADRGGGGYTF	TGCAGCGTCGGGGCGGACAGGGGCGGGGGTGGCTACACCTTC	TRBV29-1	TRBD1	TRBJ1-2	many
CASSIRLAPNHQPQHF	TGTGCCAGTAGTATCCGTCTGGCCCCTAATCATCAGCCCCAGCATTTT	TRBV19	.	TRBJ1-5	many
CAITSGRGEQYF	TGTGCCATTACTAGCGGGAGAGGTGAGCAGTACTTC	TRBV10-3	TRBD2	TRBJ2-7	many
CASSSTPGRQETQYF	TGTGCCAGCAGTTCAACCCCGGGACGACAAGAGACCCAGTACTTC	TRBV27	.	TRBJ2-5	many
CASSPRPGTRPAMTQYF	TGTGCCAGCTCACCGCGTCCCGGGACTAGGCCCGCGATGACCCAGTACTTC	TRBV18	TRBD2	TRBJ2-5	few
CASSWTGIYGYTF	TGTGCCAGCAGCTGGACAGGGATATATGGCTACACCTTC	TRBV12-3/TRBV12-4	TRBD1	TRBJ1-2	.
CASSPGTSGSGETQYF	TGCGCCAGCAGCCCGGGGACTAGCGGGAGCGGAGAGACCCAGTACTTC	TRBV4-3	TRBD2	TRBJ2-5	many
CASSYQLPGPQHF	TGTGCCAGCAGTTACCAGCTGCCAGGGCCCCAGCATTTT	TRBV6-2/TRBV6-3	.	TRBJ1-5	many
CASSTGLAGPEQYF	TGTGCCAGCAGCACGGGGCTAGCGGGACCCGAGCAGTACTTC	TRBV27	TRBD2	TRBJ2-7	many
CASNGQGVSGELFF	TGTGCCAGCAATGGACAGGGGGTTAGCGGGGAGCTGTTTTTT	TRBV28	TRBD1	TRBJ2-2	many
CASSMIAQGAGELFF	TGTGCCAGTAGTATGATTGCACAGGGGGCCGGGGAGCTGTTTTTT	TRBV19	TRBD1	TRBJ2-2	many
CASSPGLTGSPLHF	TGTGCCAGTAGTCCGGGGTTGACTGGTTCACCCCTCCACTTT	TRBV19	.	TRBJ1-6	many
CASSLRGPRETQYF	TGTGCCAGCAGTTTAAGAGGACCCAGAGAGACCCAGTACTTC	TRBV28	.	TRBJ2-5	many